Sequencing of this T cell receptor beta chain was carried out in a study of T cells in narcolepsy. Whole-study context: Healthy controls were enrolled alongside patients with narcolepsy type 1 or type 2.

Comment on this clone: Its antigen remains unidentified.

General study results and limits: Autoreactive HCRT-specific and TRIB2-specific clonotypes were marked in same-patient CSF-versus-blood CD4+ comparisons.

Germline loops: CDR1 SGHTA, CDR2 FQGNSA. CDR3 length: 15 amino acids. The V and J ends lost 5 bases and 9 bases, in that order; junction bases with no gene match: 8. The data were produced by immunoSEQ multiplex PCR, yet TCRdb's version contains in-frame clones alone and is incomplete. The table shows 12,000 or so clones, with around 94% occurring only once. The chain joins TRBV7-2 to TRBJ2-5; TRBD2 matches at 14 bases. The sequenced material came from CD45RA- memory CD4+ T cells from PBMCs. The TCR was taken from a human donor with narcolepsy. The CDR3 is CASSQGLAGASPQYF. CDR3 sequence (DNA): TGTGCCAGCAGCCAGGGACTAGCGGGGGCCTCTCCCCAGTACTTC.